This is a list of T cell receptor beta chains from one sample in a study of Graves' ophthalmopathy and Graves' hyperthyroidism. TCRdb ran MiXCR on the multiplex PCR reads and lists one entry per CDR3 protein. The data show over a million distinct CDR3 sequences, about two fifths seen once. Material: peripheral blood or thyroid tissue (not recorded which). The receptor source for this set is an adult man with Graves' hyperthyroidism. Both conserved end residues are part of each CDR3. D genes are given only for firm matches. Clone size appears in some rows only: once, few, many, or a class for an expanded clone.

j_call	clone_size	v_call	d_call	cdr3_aa	cdr3_nt
TRBJ2-5	many	TRBV29-1	NA	CSAARRGGETQYF	TGCAGCGCCGCCCGCAGGGGAGGCGAGACCCAGTACTTC
TRBJ2-5	few	TRBV7-2	TRBD2	CASSPGRTSGIGETQYF	TGTGCCAGCAGCCCCGGTAGGACTAGCGGGATAGGGGAGACCCAGTACTTC
TRBJ1-6	few	TRBV20-1	NA	CSARVPPRRGYNSPLHF	TGCAGTGCTAGAGTTCCCCCCCGAAGGGGCTATAATTCACCCCTCCACTTT
TRBJ1-5	NA	TRBV12-3/TRBV12-4	NA	CASSPQGPSQPQHF	TGTGCCAGCAGTCCCCAGGGACCAAGTCAGCCCCAGCATTTT
TRBJ2-2	NA	TRBV10-3	NA	CASSYLGAGELFF	TGTGCCAGCAGTTACTTGGGAGCCGGGGAGCTGTTTTTT
TRBJ1-1	many	TRBV2	NA	CASSGLENTEAFF	TGTGCCAGCAGTGGTCTGGAGAACACTGAAGCTTTCTTT
TRBJ1-1	NA	TRBV29-1	NA	CSQEGRGDTEAFF	TGCAGCCAAGAAGGCAGGGGCGACACTGAAGCTTTCTTT
TRBJ2-2	many	TRBV2	TRBD1	CASSGTGGSTGELFF	TGTGCCAGCAGCGGGACAGGGGGCTCCACCGGGGAGCTGTTTTTT
TRBJ2-2	few	TRBV12-3/TRBV12-4	TRBD2	CASSLGGGLTGELFF	TGTGCCAGCAGTTTAGGCGGGGGACTCACCGGGGAGCTGTTTTTT
TRBJ2-7	NA	TRBV7-9	TRBD1	CASSRQGGQGPYEQYF	TGTGCCAGCAGCCGACAGGGTGGACAGGGACCCTACGAGCAGTACTTC
TRBJ2-7	NA	TRBV13	TRBD2	CASRPAGGTYEQYF	TGTGCCAGCAGACCAGCGGGAGGGACCTACGAGCAGTACTTC
TRBJ1-6	NA	TRBV20-1	TRBD1	CSADRVGSPLHF	TGCAGTGCTGACAGGGTTGGCTCACCCCTCCACTTT
TRBJ2-5	NA	TRBV3-1	NA	CASSQDGYGQELGTQYF	TGTGCCAGCAGCCAAGACGGTTATGGGCAGGAGCTTGGGACCCAGTACTTC
TRBJ2-6	NA	TRBV7-9	NA	CASADGGEANVLTF	TGTGCCAGCGCTGATGGCGGGGAGGCCAACGTCCTGACTTTC
TRBJ2-5	NA	TRBV10-2	NA	CASSVPGWGVETQYF	TGCGCCAGCAGTGTTCCCGGCTGGGGAGTGGAGACCCAGTACTTC
TRBJ2-5	NA	TRBV2	TRBD1	CASSEDRGHQPQYF	TGTGCCAGCAGTGAAGACAGGGGGCATCAGCCCCAGTACTTC
TRBJ1-6	many	TRBV14	NA	CASSQDRRKLHSPLHF	TGTGCCAGCAGCCAAGATCGGAGGAAGCTACATTCACCCCTCCACTTT
TRBJ2-5	many	TRBV5-1	NA	CASSPDQGETQYF	TGCGCCAGCAGCCCGGACCAGGGAGAGACCCAGTACTTC
TRBJ1-2	NA	TRBV15	NA	CATSSLWEYGYTF	TGTGCCACCAGCAGCTTGTGGGAATATGGCTACACCTTC
TRBJ2-5	many	TRBV29-1	NA	CSVVEGFETQYF	TGCAGCGTTGTTGAGGGTTTCGAGACCCAGTACTTC
TRBJ2-2	NA	TRBV7-7	TRBD1	CAIDRANTGELFF	TGTGCCATAGACAGGGCGAACACCGGGGAGCTGTTTTTT
TRBJ2-5	many	TRBV2	TRBD2	CASSKRAGPGETQYF	TGTGCCAGCAGTAAACGAGCGGGGCCAGGAGAGACCCAGTACTTC
TRBJ2-5	NA	TRBV15	NA	CATSRDLGVQETQYF	TGTGCCACCAGCAGAGATCTGGGGGTTCAAGAGACCCAGTACTTC
TRBJ1-2	NA	TRBV28	TRBD1	CGSSQGEYGYTF	TGTGGCAGCAGTCAGGGGGAATATGGCTACACCTTC
TRBJ2-5	few	TRBV20-1	NA	CSAETTPYF	TGCAGTGCAGAGACGACACCGTACTTC
TRBJ2-7	few	TRBV6-1	TRBD1	CASSYSGTGPSYEQYF	TGTGCCAGCAGCTATTCCGGGACAGGGCCTTCCTACGAGCAGTACTTC
TRBJ2-7	NA	TRBV5-1	NA	CASSEEGANYEQYF	TGCGCCAGCAGTGAGGAGGGGGCCAACTACGAGCAGTACTTC
TRBJ2-5	many	TRBV10-1	NA	CASSESIVQETQYF	TGCGCCAGCAGTGAGTCGATTGTACAAGAGACCCAGTACTTC
TRBJ1-6	few	TRBV20-1	NA	CSASFGLSLHF	TGCAGTGCTAGTTTTGGGTTATCCCTCCACTTT
TRBJ1-2	NA	TRBV5-1	TRBD1	CASSMDRGVGYTF	TGCGCCAGCAGCATGGACAGGGGAGTCGGCTACACCTTC
TRBJ2-5	few	TRBV10-3	TRBD2	CAISETSGGETQYF	TGTGCCATCAGTGAGACCTCGGGGGGAGAGACCCAGTACTTC
TRBJ2-7	many	TRBV19	TRBD1	CASKGQGAGEQYF	TGTGCCAGTAAGGGACAGGGGGCTGGTGAGCAGTACTTC
TRBJ2-7	NA	TRBV20-1	TRBD1	CSASSYKTGGYEQYF	TGCAGTGCCAGCAGCTACAAGACAGGGGGATACGAGCAGTACTTC
TRBJ1-6	many	TRBV7-9	TRBD1	CASSPPVGQGVSPLHF	TGTGCCAGCAGCCCCCCCGTAGGGCAGGGGGTCTCACCCCTCCACTTT
TRBJ2-2	many	TRBV20-1	TRBD1	CSAPDRAWTGELFF	TGCAGTGCCCCAGACAGGGCGTGGACCGGGGAGCTGTTTTTT
TRBJ1-3	NA	TRBV29-1	NA	CSGGRGTSSGNTIYF	TGCAGCGGGGGGCGGGGAACGAGCTCTGGAAACACCATATATTTT
TRBJ2-7	many	TRBV2	NA	CASSELGGGDEQYF	TGTGCCAGCAGTGAACTCGGCGGCGGTGACGAGCAGTACTTC
TRBJ1-1	NA	TRBV10-3	NA	CAISDLGGIEAFF	TGTGCCATCAGTGATCTCGGCGGCATTGAAGCTTTCTTT
TRBJ2-2	NA	TRBV3-1	NA	CATGRTVNTGELFF	TGTGCCACCGGGAGGACAGTCAACACCGGGGAGCTGTTTTTT
TRBJ1-1	NA	TRBV25-1	NA	CARAPWGGAITEAFF	TGTGCTAGAGCTCCTTGGGGGGGGGCCATCACTGAAGCTTTCTTT
TRBJ2-7	few	TRBV30	NA	CAWSVRRTFTYEQYF	TGTGCCTGGAGTGTACGTCGGACTTTTACCTACGAGCAGTACTTC
TRBJ1-2	NA	TRBV20-1	NA	CSAPGQGGNTF	TGCAGTGCCCCCGGACAAGGTGGAAACACCTTC
TRBJ1-5	NA	TRBV30	NA	CAWSQDSNQPQHF	TGTGCCTGGAGTCAGGATAGCAATCAGCCCCAGCATTTT
TRBJ2-7	NA	TRBV29-1	TRBD1	CSVVSGTGDYEQYF	TGCAGCGTTGTCTCCGGGACAGGGGACTACGAGCAGTACTTC
TRBJ1-1	few	TRBV6-5	NA	CASEPQGGTEAFF	TGTGCCAGCGAACCACAGGGAGGGACTGAAGCTTTCTTT
TRBJ2-7	NA	TRBV20-1	TRBD1	CSARGQGARSEQYF	TGCAGTGCTAGAGGGCAGGGGGCGCGTAGCGAGCAGTACTTC
TRBJ2-4	NA	TRBV24-1	TRBD1	CATSDFRGGRNIQYF	TGTGCCACCAGTGATTTTCGAGGGGGCAGGAACATTCAGTACTTC
TRBJ1-1	NA	TRBV19	NA	CASSSWTANGTFF	TGTGCCAGCAGCTCTTGGACGGCCAATGGGACTTTCTTT
TRBJ1-1	many	TRBV5-1	NA	CASSVRGGWTEAFF	TGCGCCAGCAGCGTTCGGGGGGGATGGACTGAAGCTTTCTTT
TRBJ2-2	many	TRBV5-1	NA	CASSFDNLNTGELFF	TGCGCCAGCAGCTTCGACAACCTAAACACCGGGGAGCTGTTTTTT
TRBJ1-2	NA	TRBV20-1	NA	CSARALVPTSYGYTF	TGCAGTGCTAGAGCCCTGGTCCCCACCTCCTATGGCTACACCTTC
TRBJ2-7	few	TRBV12-3/TRBV12-4	TRBD1	CASKADRGYEQYF	TGTGCCAGCAAAGCGGACAGGGGTTACGAGCAGTACTTC
TRBJ1-5	NA	TRBV5-4	NA	CASSLDPDQPQHF	TGTGCCAGCAGCTTGGACCCAGATCAGCCCCAGCATTTT
TRBJ2-2	NA	TRBV7-9	NA	CASSPWGATELFF	TGTGCCAGCAGCCCGTGGGGGGCGACGGAGCTGTTTTTT
TRBJ2-7	NA	TRBV2	NA	CASSVRWSYEQYF	TGTGCCAGCAGTGTCCGGTGGAGCTACGAGCAGTACTTC
TRBJ2-5	many	TRBV15	NA	CATSTLGIETQYF	TGTGCCACCAGCACCCTCGGGATAGAGACCCAGTACTTC